This entry lists 27 T cell receptor beta chains sequenced from one sample in a study of blood T cell repertoires in COVID-19 (dated by TCRdb to the early 2020s). Libraries were prepared through the immunoSEQ multiplex PCR assay. Imported from immuneACCESS, the table was reduced by TCRdb to in-frame sequences with V and J called. These copies leave out some clones; in studies compared against another copy, an unresolved V gene accounts for under half, and the cause of the remainder is not known. The sample table lists 85,000 to 110,000 clones, approximately 87% of them with a count of one. The ten most abundant clones make up roughly 13% of the sample. Sequenced material: peripheral blood. The receptor set was obtained from a human donor in a cohort sampled during active or convalescent COVID-19.

This clone was picked up one time. The chain uses TRBV5-1 and TRBJ1-5, with TRBD1 as a possible D gene (5 bases). Trimming stripped 5 bases from V and 6 bases from J, with 15 bases between. From germline, CDR1 is SGHRS and CDR2 YFSETQ. The CDR3 covers 14 residues. The CDR3 loop reads CASSFQGGSQPQHF. The CDR3 DNA reads as TGCGCCAGCAGTTTTCAGGGCGGGAGTCAGCCCCAGCATTTT.

The V and J genes are TRBV5-4 and TRBJ2-5; TRBD2 matches 8 bases. The CDR3 has 15 residues. The V gene end was trimmed by 0 bases and the J gene end by 4 bases; junction bases not matched to a gene: 5. Looked up from germline, CDR1 is SGHNT and CDR2 is YYREEE (reference sequence). The CDR3 coding sequence is TGTGCCAGCAGCTTGGGCGGACTAGCTGGAGAGACCCAGTACTTC. Its translation is CASSLGGLAGETQYF. The full variable domain, in which reference TRBV5-4 and TRBJ2-5 provide the parts outside the CDR3, is ETGVTQSPTHLIKTRGQQVTLRCSSQSGHNTVSWYQQALGQGPQFIFQYYREEENGRGNFPPRFSGLQFPNYSSELNVNALELDDSALYLCASSLGGLAGETQYFGPGTRLLVL.

The chain is built from TRBV4-3 and TRBJ1-4; 12 nucleotides match TRBD1. Germline V gene sequence: CDR1 LGHNA, CDR2 YSLEER. V gave up 1 base and J gave up 8 bases; unmatched junction bases: 11. This CDR3 contains 18 residues. CDR3 sequence (DNA): TGCGCCAGCAGCCAAGCACTGGGGGGCGGGACAGGGGGCGAAAAACTGTTTTTT. Translating gives CASSQALGGGTGGEKLFF.

This clone has only one observation. The chain joins TRBV30 to TRBJ1-6, with D possibly being TRBD1 (5 bases). CDR3 size: 13 residues. Trimming took 5 bases from V and 8 from J, leaving 13 bases between them. Germline V gene data show CDR1 as GTSNPN and CDR2 as SVGIG (reference sequence). The CDR3 nucleotides are TGTGCCTGGCAACAGGAAGAGGATTCACCCCTCCACTTT. This codes for CAWQQEEDSPLHF. Drawing the rest from reference TRBV30 and TRBJ1-6, the complete variable domain is SQTIHQWPATLVQPVGSPLSLECTVEGTSNPNLYWYRQAAGRGLQLLFYSVGIGQISSEVPQNLSASRPQDRQFILSSKKLLLSDSGFYLCAWQQEEDSPLHFGNGTRLTVT.

This clone has a single count. This rearrangement joins TRBV5-6 to TRBJ2-2; 7 bases map to TRBD2. The length of the CDR3 is 16 residues. V shed 3 bases and J 2 bases; nucleotides not matched to a gene: 7. Germline CDR1 is SGHDT and CDR2 is YYEEEE. The chain's CDR3 is CASSSPASGNTGELFF. The CDR3 DNA sequence: TGTGCCAGCAGCTCCCCCGCTAGCGGCAACACCGGGGAGCTGTTTTTT.

The chain links TRBV19 to TRBJ2-1; 9 positions match TRBD1. The germline CDR1 and CDR2 sequences are LNHDA and SQIVND (reference sequence). The CDR3 runs 17 residues. With V trimmed by 5 bases and J by 4 bases, 12 bases remained unmatched. DNA of the CDR3: TGTGCCAGTAGTTTGGGGGCTGGGGGACAGGGTTACAATGAGCAGTTCTTC. It codes for CASSLGAGGQGYNEQFF.

This clone was seen only a few times. The chain carries TRBV4-1 and TRBJ2-5, with 12 bases fitting TRBD1. CDR3 length: 15 residues. Germline V gene sequence: CDR1 MGHRA, CDR2 YSYEKL. Trimming removed 8 bases from V and 5 bases from J; junction bases left unmatched: 9. CDR3 nucleotide sequence: TGCGCCAGCCATCCGGGACAGGGGGCGCGTGAGACCCAGTACTTC. The encoded protein is CASHPGQGARETQYF.

The chain employs TRBV5-1 and TRBJ2-3; 15 bases match TRBD2. Trimming removed 7 bases from V and 2 bases from J; junction bases left unmatched: 5. The V gene's germline CDR1 is SGHRS and CDR2 YFSETQ. The length of the CDR3 is 16 residues. DNA for the CDR3: TGCGCCAGCCAGGGACTAGCGGGGGGTAACACAGATACGCAGTATTTT. This translates into CASQGLAGGNTDTQYF.

V and J are TRBV19 and TRBJ1-1; 8 bases are shared with TRBD1. Germline trimming cut 6 bases from V and 0 bases from J; bases unmatched to any gene: 9. Germline V CDR1 and CDR2: LNHDA, SQIVND (reference sequence). The CDR3 is made up of 16 amino acids. CDR3 nucleotides: TGTGCCAGTAGGTTGACAGGGGCTACTATGAACACTGAAGCTTTCTTT. Translating gives CASRLTGATMNTEAFF.

This rearrangement joins TRBV30 to TRBJ1-2; TRBD1 agrees at 8 bases. This CDR3 is built from 14 residues. Losses at the gene ends were 3 bases for V and 4 bases for J; bases not matched to a gene: 7. The germline CDR1 and CDR2 sequences are GTSNPN and SVGIG (reference sequence). Here the CDR3 reads CAWSLTGETYGYTF. As DNA, the CDR3 is TGTGCCTGGAGCCTGACAGGGGAGACCTATGGCTACACCTTC.

The chain recombines TRBV5-6 with TRBJ2-5; D may be TRBD1 (5 bases). V lost 2 bases and J lost 5, with 10 bases in between. The CDR3 has 13 residues. Germline CDR1 SGHDT, CDR2 YYEEEE. Here the CDR3 reads CASSFQGRETQYF. The CDR3 nucleotides read TGTGCCAGCAGCTTCCAGGGCAGGGAGACCCAGTACTTC.

Concerning this clone: At one boundary the junction diverges from the germline segment, which might be a read error. The V call is TRBV10-1, the J call TRBJ2-2; D may correspond to TRBD1 or TRBD2 (9 bases each). This CDR3 region has 14 residues. Germline CDR1 is WNHNN and CDR2 is SYGVQD (reference sequence). The CDR3 reads CASSYRGRGRGAVF. The CDR3 coding sequence is TGCGCCAGCTCGTACAGGGGGCGCGGGAGGGGAGCTGTTTTT.

J is TRBJ2-1 and V is TRBV30; D perhaps matches TRBD1 (5 bases). Trimming removed 1 base from V and 2 bases from J, with 6 bases in between. Germline CDR1 is GTSNPN and CDR2 is SVGIG (reference sequence). The CDR3 length is 13 residues. The CDR3 is CAWSAQAYNEQFF. DNA for the CDR3: TGTGCCTGGAGTGCACAGGCCTACAATGAGCAGTTCTTC.

The chain uses TRBV5-4 and TRBJ1-1; possibly TRBD1 for D (5 bases). Germline CDR1 and CDR2: SGHNT and YYREEE (reference sequence). The CDR3 sequence is 13 residues long. V lost 0 bases to trimming and J lost 4 bases, with 7 bases between them. CDR3 sequence: CASSLAGLTEAFF. The CDR3, as DNA: TGTGCCAGCAGCTTGGCAGGGCTCACTGAAGCTTTCTTT.

This clone was picked up one time. V and J are TRBV18 and TRBJ1-1; the D gene is possibly TRBD1 (5 bases). The CDR3 loop spans 14 amino acids. The germline gives CDR1 KGHSH, CDR2 LQKENI. V lost 4 bases and J 2 bases, leaving 11 bases between the germline ends. In DNA form, the CDR3 reads TGTGCCAGCTCACTCGGGGGATTTAACACTGAAGCTTTCTTT. This gives the protein CASSLGGFNTEAFF.

This clone was observed a handful of times. V gene TRBV5-4 combines with J gene TRBJ1-5, with D possibly being TRBD1 (5 bases). Germline CDR1 is SGHNT and CDR2 is YYREEE (reference sequence). V was clipped by 0 bases and J by 6 bases, with 10 bases between them. The length of the CDR3 is 14 residues. This chain's CDR3 is CASSLDGGSQPQHF. The CDR3 nucleotides read TGTGCCAGCAGCTTGGACGGGGGAAGTCAGCCCCAGCATTTT.

This chain connects TRBV5-4 to TRBJ1-4, with 7 bases fitting TRBD1. Trimming cost V 4 bases and J 8 bases; bases outside gene matches: 8. The CDR3 length is 14 residues. Germline assignment: CDR1 SGHNT and CDR2 YYREEE (reference sequence). As DNA, the CDR3 is TGTGCCAGCAGCGCCCCAGGGGGAGGAGAAAAACTGTTTTTT. The encoded protein is CASSAPGGGEKLFF.

Only one count was recorded for this clone. The rearrangement joins TRBV4-1 to TRBJ1-2; D unresolved. This CDR3 region has 14 residues. Germline V CDR1 and CDR2: MGHRA, YSYEKL. Trimming stripped 3 bases from V and 5 bases from J, with 13 bases between. In nucleotides, the CDR3 is TGCGCCAGCAGCCATCTTTCAGGAAAATATGGCTACACCTTC. Translated, it gives CASSHLSGKYGYTF.

The V call is TRBV4-1, the J call TRBJ2-2; 12 positions match TRBD2. This CDR3 is built from 20 residues. J was trimmed by 1 base and V by 0 bases; bases with no gene match: 9. CDR1 MGHRA and CDR2 YSYEKL come from the germline V gene. The chain's CDR3 is CASSQDRGLAGFRNTGELFF. The CDR3 DNA sequence: TGCGCCAGCAGCCAAGACAGGGGACTAGCGGGTTTCAGGAACACCGGGGAGCTGTTTTTT.

This clone was recorded once. The chain couples TRBV9 to TRBJ1-2, with a weak D call TRBD1 (6 bases). V lost 0 bases and J lost 8, with 14 bases in between. The CDR3 extends over 14 amino acids. From germline, CDR1 is SGDLS and CDR2 YYNGEE. The chain's CDR3 is CASSVDRALGGYTF. The CDR3 coding sequence is TGTGCCAGCAGCGTAGACAGGGCGCTAGGAGGCTACACCTTC.

This chain uses TRBV5-1 with TRBJ2-3; tentative D call: TRBD1 (6 bases). The CDR3 sequence is 14 residues long. Germline V gene sequence: CDR1 SGHRS, CDR2 YFSETQ. Trimming took off 2 bases at V and 4 bases at J, with 11 bases between the two ends. CDR3 bases: TGCGCCAGCAGCTTAGACAGGTCCCCAGATACGCAGTATTTT. Encoded protein: CASSLDRSPDTQYF.

The chain couples TRBV7-9 to TRBJ1-1; TRBD1 agrees at 8 bases. The CDR3 covers 16 residues. Germline loops: CDR1 SEHNR, CDR2 FQNEAQ (reference sequence). V was pared by 6 bases and J by 5 bases, with 14 bases of the junction left unmatched. The CDR3 reads CASRSGAGGEVTEAFF. In DNA form, the CDR3 reads TGTGCCAGCAGAAGCGGGGCAGGGGGCGAGGTAACTGAAGCTTTCTTT.

This rearrangement joins TRBV6-2 or TRBV6-3 to TRBJ2-1, with 7 bases that match TRBD2. V was pared by 6 bases and J by 4 bases, with 12 bases of the junction left unmatched. The V gene's germline CDR1 is MNHEY and CDR2 SVGEGT. The CDR3 consists of 16 residues. The CDR3 DNA is TGTGCCAGCAGCCGAAGGGTGGGAGGGGTTTACAATGAGCAGTTCTTC. This gives the protein CASSRRVGGVYNEQFF.

The rearrangement uses TRBV7-9 and TRBJ2-5; 7 positions agree with TRBD1. Germline CDR1 SEHNR, CDR2 FQNEAQ (reference sequence). With V trimmed by 1 base and J by 2 bases, 4 bases remained unmatched. CDR3 length: 15 residues. CDR3 sequence reads: CASSLVGQEQETQYF. The CDR3 DNA reads TGTGCCAGCAGCTTAGTTGGACAGGAACAAGAGACCCAGTACTTC.

The chain carries TRBV19 and TRBJ1-1, with D possibly TRBD1 on 6 matching bases. With 3 bases removed from V and 5 bases from J, the gap between germline ends came to 13 bases. Germline V lookup: CDR1 LNHDA, CDR2 SQIVND (reference sequence). The CDR3 has 14 residues. This CDR3 is CASSIQGQGTEAFF. CDR3 in DNA: TGTGCCAGTAGTATTCAGGGGCAAGGAACTGAAGCTTTCTTT. The full variable domain, rest sourced from reference TRBV19 and TRBJ1-1, is DGGITQSPKYLFRKEGQNVTLSCEQNLNHDAMYWYRQDPGQGLRLIYYSQIVNDFQKGDIAEGYSVSREKKESFPLTVTSAQKNPTAFYLCASSIQGQGTEAFFGQGTRLTVV.

The chain couples TRBV5-5 to TRBJ2-6; 7 bases fit TRBD2. The CDR3 runs to 15 residues. The germline CDR1 and CDR2 sequences are SGHKS and YYEKEE (reference sequence). V shed 1 base, J shed 4 bases, and the junction held 2 bases outside the gene matches. CDR3 protein: CASSLRGDGANVLTF. The CDR3 nucleotides are TGTGCCAGCAGCTTGCGGGGGGACGGGGCCAACGTCCTGACTTTC.

The gene calls are TRBV11-3 and TRBJ2-1; the match to TRBD2 covers 8 bases. V dropped 0 bases and J dropped 8; count of bases not matched to a gene: 6. The CDR3 contains 15 residues. Germline V gene data show CDR1 as SGHNT and CDR2 as YENEEA. The CDR3 sequence: CASSLDSGARYEQFF. The CDR3 bases are TGTGCCAGCAGCTTAGATAGCGGGGCCCGATATGAGCAGTTCTTC.